This T cell receptor (beta chain) was obtained from a study of shared clonotypes between healthy human individuals. General study findings and limits: It was the non-shared clonotypes that had lower generation probabilities than clonotypes shared by all four donors.

CD8 cells classed as naive were CD45RO-negative and positively selected for CCR7, excluding terminally differentiated effector memory CD45RA+ cells. Turning to this clone: The antigen is unknown.

A deep-level run was used for the assay. On sorted subsets, replicate PCRs used 150 to 250 ng DNA, or tens of thousands of T cell genomes. The protocol was immunoSEQ multiplex PCR, while the TCRdb copy is restricted to in-frame clones and leaves out a portion. The sample holds around 2,000,000 clones, approximately 94% seen once. The sequence was collected from a man aged 18 to 30 in good health. Sequenced material: naive CD8+ T cells sorted from blood.

The CDR3 nucleotides read TGTGCCAGCAGTGAATCCCTCCGACTAATAGAGACCCAGTACTTC. Protein: CASSESLRLIETQYF. The chain combines TRBV2 with TRBJ2-5; TRBD2 is a possible D gene (5 bases). V lost 2 bases, J lost 4 bases, and 14 bases lay in between. In germline, CDR1 is SNHLY, CDR2 FYNNEI. The CDR3 is 15 residues long.